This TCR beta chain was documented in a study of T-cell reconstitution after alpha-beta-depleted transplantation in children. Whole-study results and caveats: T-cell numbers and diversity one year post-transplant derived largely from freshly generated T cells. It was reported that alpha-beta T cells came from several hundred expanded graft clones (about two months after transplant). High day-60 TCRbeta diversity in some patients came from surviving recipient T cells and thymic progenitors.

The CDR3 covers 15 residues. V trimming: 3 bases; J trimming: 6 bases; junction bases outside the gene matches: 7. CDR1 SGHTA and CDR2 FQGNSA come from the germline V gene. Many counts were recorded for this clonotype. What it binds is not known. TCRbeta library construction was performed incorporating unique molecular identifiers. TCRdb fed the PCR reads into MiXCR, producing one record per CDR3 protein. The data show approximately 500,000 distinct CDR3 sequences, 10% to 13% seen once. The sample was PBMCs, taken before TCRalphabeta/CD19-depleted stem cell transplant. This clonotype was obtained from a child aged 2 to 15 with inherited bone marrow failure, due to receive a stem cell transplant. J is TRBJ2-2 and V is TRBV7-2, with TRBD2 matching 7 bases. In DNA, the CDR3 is TGTGCCAGCAGCTTTATGGCGGGAGTATCCGGGGAGCTGTTTTTT. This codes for CASSFMAGVSGELFF.